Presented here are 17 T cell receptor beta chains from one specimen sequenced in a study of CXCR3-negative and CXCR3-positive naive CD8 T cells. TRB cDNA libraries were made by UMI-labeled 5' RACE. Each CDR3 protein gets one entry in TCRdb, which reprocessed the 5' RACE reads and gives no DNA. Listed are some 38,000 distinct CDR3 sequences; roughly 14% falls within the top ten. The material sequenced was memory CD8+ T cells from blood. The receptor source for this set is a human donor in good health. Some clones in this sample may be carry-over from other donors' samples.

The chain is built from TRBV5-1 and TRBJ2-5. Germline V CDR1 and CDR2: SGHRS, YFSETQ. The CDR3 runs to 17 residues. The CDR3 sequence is CASSLGPINTDQETQYF.

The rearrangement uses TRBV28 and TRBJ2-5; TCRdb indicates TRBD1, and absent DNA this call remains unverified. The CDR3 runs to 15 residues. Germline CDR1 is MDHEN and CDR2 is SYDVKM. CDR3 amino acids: CASTLNRLLGETQYF.

The CDR3 spells CASSLGGDPYYEQYF. This chain uses TRBV11-2 with TRBJ2-7; lacking DNA, the TRBD2 call made by TCRdb goes unchecked. Germline assignment: CDR1 SGHAT and CDR2 FQNNGV. The CDR3 covers 15 residues.

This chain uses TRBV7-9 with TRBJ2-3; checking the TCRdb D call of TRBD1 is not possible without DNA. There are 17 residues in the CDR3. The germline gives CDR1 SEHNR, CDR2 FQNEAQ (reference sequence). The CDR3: CASSRFRPGGRTDTQYF.

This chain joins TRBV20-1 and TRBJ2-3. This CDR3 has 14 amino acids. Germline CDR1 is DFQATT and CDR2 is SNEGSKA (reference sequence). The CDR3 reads CSARDQDLIYTQYF.

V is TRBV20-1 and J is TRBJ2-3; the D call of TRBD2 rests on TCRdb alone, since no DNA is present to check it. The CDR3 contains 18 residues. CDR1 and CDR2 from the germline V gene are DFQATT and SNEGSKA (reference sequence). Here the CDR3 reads CSARVGLAGELSTDTQYF.

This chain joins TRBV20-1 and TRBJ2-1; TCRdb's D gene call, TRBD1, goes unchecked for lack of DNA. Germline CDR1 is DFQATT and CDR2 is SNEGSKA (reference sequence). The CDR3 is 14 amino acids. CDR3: CSARVWTGVYEQFF.

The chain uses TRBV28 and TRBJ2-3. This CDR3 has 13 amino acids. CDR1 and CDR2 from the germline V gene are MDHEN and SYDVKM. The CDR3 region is CASSPTNLDTQYF.

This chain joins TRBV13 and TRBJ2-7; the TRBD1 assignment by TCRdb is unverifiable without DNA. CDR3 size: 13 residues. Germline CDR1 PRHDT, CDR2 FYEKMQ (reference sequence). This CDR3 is CASSPGKDYEQYF.

CDR3: CASSVAGLADTQYF. The genes are TRBV9 and TRBJ2-3; no DNA is available, so the TRBD2 call from TCRdb remains unchecked. This CDR3 contains 14 residues. Germline V gene sequence: CDR1 SGDLS, CDR2 YYNGEE.

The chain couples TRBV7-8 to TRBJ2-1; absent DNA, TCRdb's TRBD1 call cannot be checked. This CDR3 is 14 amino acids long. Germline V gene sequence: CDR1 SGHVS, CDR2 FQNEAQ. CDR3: CASGGGAGRNEQFF.

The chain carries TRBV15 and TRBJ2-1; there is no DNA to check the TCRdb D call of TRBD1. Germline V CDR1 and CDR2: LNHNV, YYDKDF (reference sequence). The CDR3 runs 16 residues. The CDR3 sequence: CATSEGGGISYNEQFF.

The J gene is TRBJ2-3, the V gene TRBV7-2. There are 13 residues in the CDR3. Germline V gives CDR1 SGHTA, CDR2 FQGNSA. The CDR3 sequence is CASSLAGPDTQYF.

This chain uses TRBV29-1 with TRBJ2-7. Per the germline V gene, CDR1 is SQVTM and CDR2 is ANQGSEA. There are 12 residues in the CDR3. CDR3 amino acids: CSVELSSYEQYF.

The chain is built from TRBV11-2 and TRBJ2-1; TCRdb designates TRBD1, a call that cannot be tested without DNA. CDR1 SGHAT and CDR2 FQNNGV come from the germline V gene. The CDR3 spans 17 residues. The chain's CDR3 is CASSLELGTEYYNEQFF.

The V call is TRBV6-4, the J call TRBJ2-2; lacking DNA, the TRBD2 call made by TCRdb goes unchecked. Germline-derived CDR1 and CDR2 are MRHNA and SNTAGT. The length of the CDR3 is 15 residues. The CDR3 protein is CASSEHASSPGELFF.

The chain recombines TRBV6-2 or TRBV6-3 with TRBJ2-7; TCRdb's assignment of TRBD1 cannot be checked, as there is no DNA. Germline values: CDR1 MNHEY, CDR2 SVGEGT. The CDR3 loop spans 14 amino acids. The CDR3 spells CASSVSGGSVEQYF.